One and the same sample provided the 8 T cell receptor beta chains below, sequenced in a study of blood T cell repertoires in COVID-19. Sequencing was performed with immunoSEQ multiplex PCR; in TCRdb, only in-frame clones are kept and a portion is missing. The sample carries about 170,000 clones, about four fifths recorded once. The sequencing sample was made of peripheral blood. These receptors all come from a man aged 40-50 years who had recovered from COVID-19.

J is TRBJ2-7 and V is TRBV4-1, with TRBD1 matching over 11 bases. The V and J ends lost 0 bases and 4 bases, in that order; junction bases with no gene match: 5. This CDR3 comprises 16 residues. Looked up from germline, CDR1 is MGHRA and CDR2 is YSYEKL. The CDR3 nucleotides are TGCGCCAGCAGCCAAGATAGAGGGACAGGGGGTTACGAGCAGTACTTC. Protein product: CASSQDRGTGGYEQYF.

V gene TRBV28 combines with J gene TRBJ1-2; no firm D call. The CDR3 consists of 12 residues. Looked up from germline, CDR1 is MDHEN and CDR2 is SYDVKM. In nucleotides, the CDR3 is TGTGTGAGCTCTACTACTAACTATGGCTACACCTTC. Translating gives CVSSTTNYGYTF.

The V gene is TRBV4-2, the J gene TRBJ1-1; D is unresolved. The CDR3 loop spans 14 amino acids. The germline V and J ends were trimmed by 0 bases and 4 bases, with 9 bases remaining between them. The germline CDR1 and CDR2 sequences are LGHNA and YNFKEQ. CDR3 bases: TGTGCCAGCAGCCAAGATTTATTCCCCACTGAAGCTTTCTTT. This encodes CASSQDLFPTEAFF.

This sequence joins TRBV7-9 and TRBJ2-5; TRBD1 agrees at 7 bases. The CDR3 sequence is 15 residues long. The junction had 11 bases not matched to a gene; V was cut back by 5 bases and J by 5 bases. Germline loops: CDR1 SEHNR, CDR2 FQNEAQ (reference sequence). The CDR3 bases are TGTGCCAGCAGCCCCCAAGGGGGCGCATTGGAGACCCAGTACTTC. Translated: CASSPQGGALETQYF.

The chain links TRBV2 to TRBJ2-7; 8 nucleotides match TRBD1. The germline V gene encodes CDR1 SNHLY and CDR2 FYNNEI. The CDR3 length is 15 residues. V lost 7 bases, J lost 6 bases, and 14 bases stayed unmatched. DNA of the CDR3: TGTGCCAGCAACCGGGACTCCCAGGGGGCCGCCGAGCAGTACTTC. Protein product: CASNRDSQGAAEQYF.

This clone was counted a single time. CDR3 sequence reads: CASSVTAGGGETQYF. The CDR3 nucleotides are TGTGCCAGCAGCGTAACAGCGGGAGGGGGAGAGACCCAGTACTTC. J is TRBJ2-5 and V is TRBV9, with TRBD2 matching 10 bases. J lost 4 bases, V lost 1 base, and 4 bases had no gene match. The CDR3 is made up of 15 amino acids. Per germline, CDR1 SGDLS and CDR2 YYNGEE.

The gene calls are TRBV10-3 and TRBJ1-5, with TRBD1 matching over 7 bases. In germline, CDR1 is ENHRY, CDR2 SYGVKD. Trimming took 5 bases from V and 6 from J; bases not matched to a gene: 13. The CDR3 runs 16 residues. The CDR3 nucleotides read TGTGCCATCAGTCCCAAGCCAGGGGGAGTTGGTCAGCCCCAGCATTTT. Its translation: CAISPKPGGVGQPQHF.

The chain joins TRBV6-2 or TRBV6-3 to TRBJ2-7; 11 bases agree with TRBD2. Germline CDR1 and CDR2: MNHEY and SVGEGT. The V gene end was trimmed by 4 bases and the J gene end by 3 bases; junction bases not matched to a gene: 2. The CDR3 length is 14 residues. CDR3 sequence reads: CASSSGLAVYEQYF. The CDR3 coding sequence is TGTGCCAGCAGTTCGGGACTAGCGGTCTACGAGCAGTACTTC.